Each of the 23 T cell receptor beta chains below was sequenced from the same sample in a study of CD8 T cells in ankylosing spondylitis. Using its own MiXCR run on the 5' RACE reads, TCRdb lists one record per CDR3 protein. The sample has around 320,000 distinct CDR3 sequences, roughly 20% seen once. Sample: blood, either unsorted or a sorted T cell fraction (not recorded which). All receptors come from a female donor with ankylosing spondylitis or in good health (not recorded which).

The rearrangement joins TRBV20-1 to TRBJ1-2; D ambiguous. The V gene lost 0 bases and the J gene lost 1 base, with 9 bases spanning the gap. The CDR3 extends over 14 amino acids. Germline CDR1 and CDR2: DFQATT and SNEGSKA (reference sequence). The CDR3 region has the DNA TGCAGTGCTAGAGATCTTGCCCTTAACTATGGCTACACCTTC. This translates into CSARDLALNYGYTF.

V and J are TRBV12-3 or TRBV12-4 and TRBJ1-2, with TRBD1 as a possible D gene (6 bases). V was shortened by 1 base and J by 6 bases, with 15 bases between the two germline ends. This CDR3 contains 15 residues. The CDR3 nucleotides are TGTGCCAGCAGTTTAGGAACCGGGACAACCGATGGCTACACCTTC. Amino acids: CASSLGTGTTDGYTF.

In its sample, this clonotype was seen many times. The chain carries TRBV12-3 or TRBV12-4 and TRBJ1-2; a possible D gene is TRBD1 (5 bases). The CDR3 has 12 amino acids. Trimming shortened V by 3 bases and J by 6 bases, and 8 bases separated the two germline ends. The CDR3 DNA reads as TGTGCCAGCAGTTTTGAGGGGAATGGCTACACCTTC. Protein sequence: CASSFEGNGYTF.

This clonotype turned up a few times. The rearrangement joins TRBV12-3 or TRBV12-4 to TRBJ2-7, with a weak D call TRBD2 (6 bases). V lost 5 bases, J lost 3 bases, and 14 bases lay in between. The CDR3 extends over 14 amino acids. The CDR3: CASSPGTEGYEQYF. Written as DNA, the CDR3 is TGTGCCAGCAGTCCCGGGACTGAAGGCTACGAGCAGTACTTC.

This clonotype was observed a few times. J is TRBJ2-3 and V is TRBV5-6; the D is unclear. In germline, CDR1 is SGHDT, CDR2 YYEEEE. Trimming shortened V by 2 bases and J by 2 bases, and 12 bases separated the two germline ends. The CDR3 is made up of 15 amino acids. CDR3 nucleotides: TGTGCCAGCAGCTTCTCTCCAGGCTACACAGATACGCAGTATTTT. It codes for CASSFSPGYTDTQYF.

The rearrangement links TRBV7-2 to TRBJ2-1; 7 bases line up with TRBD2. The junction had 9 bases not matched to a gene; V was cut back by 6 bases and J by 4 bases. The V gene's germline CDR1 is SGHTA and CDR2 FQGNSA. This CDR3 contains 15 residues. The CDR3 DNA reads as TGTGCCAGCAGTTACCGCGGAGCGGGATACAATGAGCAGTTCTTC. Its protein is CASSYRGAGYNEQFF.

The chain couples TRBV6-1 to TRBJ2-4, with a weak D call TRBD1 (6 bases). CDR3 length: 16 amino acids. CDR1 and CDR2 (germline): MNHNS, SASEGT. V lost 4 bases and J 8 bases, leaving 21 bases between the germline ends. DNA of the CDR3: TGTGCCAGCAGTGGCCGGGACATGGCGTTGATGGACATTCAGTACTTC. It translates to CASSGRDMALMDIQYF.

This clonotype occurred a few times. The rearrangement joins TRBV15 to TRBJ2-5, with D unclear. Germline V gene data show CDR1 as LNHNV and CDR2 as YYDKDF (reference sequence). This CDR3 has 13 residues. V was shortened by 8 bases and J by 0 bases, with 10 bases between the two germline ends. CDR3 loop: CATSRTYQETQYF. The CDR3 nucleotides are TGTGCCACCTCGAGGACCTACCAAGAGACCCAGTACTTC.

The V and J genes are TRBV5-1 and TRBJ2-7; the D is unclear. This CDR3 contains 12 residues. Germline V gene sequence: CDR1 SGHRS, CDR2 YFSETQ. V was cut by 2 bases and J by 6 bases, with 9 bases left in between. CDR3: CASSLGPSEQYF. The CDR3 DNA is TGCGCCAGCAGCTTAGGGCCTAGCGAGCAGTACTTC.

This clonotype was recorded many times. This sequence joins TRBV6-5 and TRBJ2-1; D possibly corresponds to TRBD2 (6 bases). The CDR3 is 16 amino acids. V dropped 2 bases and J dropped 1 base, with 12 bases sitting between them. Germline V gene data show CDR1 as MNHEY and CDR2 as SVGAGI. CDR3 residues: CASSYGVGGSYNEQFF. As DNA, the CDR3 is TGTGCCAGCAGTTACGGGGTCGGAGGGTCCTACAATGAGCAGTTCTTC.

This clonotype was counted a few times. The chain is built from TRBV6-1 and TRBJ2-5; D not certain. CDR1 and CDR2 from the germline V gene are MNHNS and SASEGT. V was pared by 8 bases and J by 4 bases, with 14 bases between. The CDR3 covers 13 residues. CDR3: CASSLVGPETQYF. DNA for the CDR3: TGTGCCAGCTCTTTAGTCGGTCCAGAGACCCAGTACTTC.

This clonotype has a handful of counts. This chain uses TRBV12-3 or TRBV12-4 with TRBJ2-1; 7 positions agree with TRBD1. V shed 3 bases, J shed 4 bases, and the junction held 6 bases outside the gene matches. The CDR3 runs to 15 residues. CDR3 amino acids: CASSFRGTVYNEQFF. The CDR3 nucleotides are TGTGCCAGCAGTTTCCGTGGGACAGTTTACAATGAGCAGTTCTTC.

This clonotype turned up a few times. The chain carries TRBV27 and TRBJ2-1; 9 bases line up with TRBD2. This CDR3 comprises 14 residues. V dropped 3 bases and J dropped 9; count of bases not matched to a gene: 6. Germline CDR1 and CDR2: MNHEY and SMNVEV (reference sequence). CDR3 sequence: CASSLASGKGEQFF. The CDR3 coding sequence is TGTGCCAGCAGTTTGGCTAGCGGGAAGGGTGAGCAGTTCTTC.

Only a few counts were recorded for this clonotype. This rearrangement joins TRBV7-9 to TRBJ2-1; D is undetermined. The CDR3 extends over 13 amino acids. CDR1 and CDR2 (germline): SEHNR, FQNEAQ (reference sequence). Trimming removed 0 bases from V and 9 bases from J, with 9 bases in between. This CDR3 reads CASSLADPSEQFF. In DNA form, the CDR3 reads TGTGCCAGCAGCTTAGCCGATCCCAGTGAGCAGTTCTTC.

The gene calls are TRBV10-3 and TRBJ2-1; the match to TRBD2 covers 7 bases. Germline lookup yields CDR1 ENHRY and CDR2 SYGVKD. V trimming: 6 bases; J trimming: 1 base; junction bases outside the gene matches: 6. The CDR3 loop spans 15 amino acids. CDR3 in DNA: TGTGCCATCAGGGACCTAGCGGAATCCTACAATGAGCAGTTCTTC. Amino acids: CAIRDLAESYNEQFF.

This chain connects TRBV6-2 or TRBV6-3 to TRBJ2-7; tentative D call: TRBD1 (6 bases). The ends were cut back, 4 bases at V and 1 base at J, with 11 bases in the middle. This CDR3 region has 14 residues. From germline, CDR1 is MNHEY and CDR2 SVGEGT. The CDR3 coding sequence is TGTGCCAGCAGTTCGACAGGTTGGTCCTACGAGCAGTACTTC. Translated: CASSSTGWSYEQYF.

This chain connects TRBV12-3 or TRBV12-4 to TRBJ2-1; TRBD2 matches at 12 bases. This CDR3 comprises 14 residues. The V segment lost 6 bases and the J segment 6 bases; nucleotides outside the gene matches: 3. This chain's CDR3 is CASRTSGSVNEQFF. Here the CDR3 DNA reads TGTGCCAGCAGGACTAGCGGGAGTGTCAATGAGCAGTTCTTC.

This clonotype has just a few counts. This rearrangement joins TRBV12-5 to TRBJ2-1; perhaps TRBD1 as D (5 bases). This CDR3 spans 16 amino acids. Germline assignment: CDR1 LGHNT and CDR2 FRNRAP. Trimming left V 1 base short and J 10 bases short, with 20 bases between. The CDR3 DNA reads as TGTGCTAGTGGTTTGGACACCACCCAAGTGGGGCACGAGCAGTTCTTC. Protein: CASGLDTTQVGHEQFF.

This clonotype was seen ten or more times. V is TRBV27 and J is TRBJ1-4; 10 bases agree with TRBD1. Germline assignment: CDR1 MNHEY and CDR2 SMNVEV (reference sequence). Trimming took 5 bases from V and 0 from J; bases not matched to a gene: 9. CDR3 size: 18 residues. CDR3 residues: CASSRRRQGAATNEKLFF. CDR3 in DNA: TGTGCCAGCAGTAGGCGTAGACAGGGGGCGGCAACTAATGAAAAACTGTTTTTT.

In this sample, this clonotype turned up many times. The chain is built from TRBV2 and TRBJ2-3; the D gene is possibly TRBD1 (6 bases). Germline values: CDR1 SNHLY, CDR2 FYNNEI. V lost 7 bases to trimming and J lost 2 bases, with 10 bases between them. This CDR3 is built from 13 residues. CDR3 loop: CASTRDTTDTQYF. CDR3 nucleotides: TGTGCCAGCACCCGGGACACCACAGATACGCAGTATTTT.

This chain uses TRBV20-1 with TRBJ2-1; the match to TRBD2 covers 7 bases. The CDR3 sequence is 15 residues long. J gave up 0 bases and V 0 bases, and 2 bases lay outside the gene matches. The germline V gene encodes CDR1 DFQATT and CDR2 SNEGSKA (reference sequence). The CDR3, as DNA: TGCAGTGCTAGAGATGGGGGGGGCTCCTACAATGAGCAGTTCTTC. Translating it yields CSARDGGGSYNEQFF.

This clonotype was counted between two and nine times. The chain combines TRBV4-3 with TRBJ2-7; D is undetermined. Germline V gene data show CDR1 as LGHNA and CDR2 as YSLEER. This CDR3 contains 13 residues. Trimming shortened V by 3 bases and J by 1 base, and 7 bases separated the two germline ends. CDR3 nucleotides: TGCGCCAGCAGCCAGAGTCAATCCTACGAGCAGTACTTC. It codes for CASSQSQSYEQYF.

This clonotype showed up many times. The J gene is TRBJ2-1, the V gene TRBV4-3, with 7 nucleotides matching TRBD2. The trim removed 0 bases at V and 0 bases at J, leaving 5 bases unmatched. The germline V gene encodes CDR1 LGHNA and CDR2 YSLEER. This CDR3 spans 17 amino acids. CDR3 DNA: TGCGCCAGCAGCCAAGAGTCTGGCGGGAGCTCCTACAATGAGCAGTTCTTC. It yields the protein CASSQESGGSSYNEQFF.